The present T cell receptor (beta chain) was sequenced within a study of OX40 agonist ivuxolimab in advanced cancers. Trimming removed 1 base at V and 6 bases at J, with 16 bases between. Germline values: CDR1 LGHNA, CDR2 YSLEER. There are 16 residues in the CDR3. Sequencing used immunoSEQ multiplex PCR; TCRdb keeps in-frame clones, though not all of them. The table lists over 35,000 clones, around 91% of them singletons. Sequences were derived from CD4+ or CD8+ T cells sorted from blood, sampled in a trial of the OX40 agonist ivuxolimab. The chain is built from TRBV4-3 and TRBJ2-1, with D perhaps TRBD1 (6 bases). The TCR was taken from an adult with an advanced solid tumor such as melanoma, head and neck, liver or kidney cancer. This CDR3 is CASSQAWDTAGNEQFF. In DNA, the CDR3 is TGCGCCAGCAGCCAAGCATGGGACACCGCTGGCAATGAGCAGTTCTTC.